These 16 T cell receptor beta chains originate from one sample sequenced in a study of control samples from healthy donors and cancer patients. Libraries were prepared by immunoSEQ multiplex PCR; TCRdb keeps only in-frame clonotypes and omits some of them. The data contain 90,000 to 95,000 clones, about 82% of them singletons. The specimen sequenced was blood. These receptors were collected from a man aged 25 to 45 in good health.

Written as DNA, the CDR3 is TGTGCCAGCAGCCAGATTGGCGGGGGGGCTTACAATGAGCAGTTCTTC. Translation: CASSQIGGGAYNEQFF. The V and J genes are TRBV7-3 and TRBJ2-1; 9 nucleotides match TRBD2. This CDR3 has 16 amino acids. Germline V gives CDR1 SGHTA, CDR2 FQGTGA. With 5 bases clipped from V and 4 bases from J, the junction kept 9 bases outside the gene matches.

This chain links TRBV5-1 with TRBJ2-3, with D possibly TRBD2 on 6 matching bases. Germline V CDR1 and CDR2: SGHRS, YFSETQ. V shed 2 bases and J shed 5 bases, with 12 bases lying between them. CDR3 length equals 14 residues. In DNA form, the CDR3 reads TGCGCCAGCAGCTTAGGGACTCTTGGAGATACGCAGTATTTT. Translation: CASSLGTLGDTQYF. Combining the CDR3 with reference TRBV5-1 and TRBJ2-3 gives the whole variable domain KAGVTQTPRYLIKTRGQQVTLSCSPISGHRSVSWYQQTPGQGLQFLFEYFSETQRNKGNFPGRFSGRQFSNSRSEMNVSTLELGDSALYLCASSLGTLGDTQYFGPGTRLTVL.

The CDR3 nucleotides read TGTGCCTGGAGTGTACGGCAGGCACTTGCCAACACTGAAGCTTTCTTT. Translation: CAWSVRQALANTEAFF. The rearrangement uses TRBV30 and TRBJ1-1; D is undetermined. The V end lost 0 bases, the J end lost 2 bases, and 16 bases lay between the germline ends. Germline-derived CDR1 and CDR2 are GTSNPN and SVGIG (reference sequence). The CDR3 extends over 16 amino acids.

This clone was seen a few times. This chain uses TRBV5-4 with TRBJ2-7; 11 bases map to TRBD2. The trim removed 2 bases at V and 7 bases at J, leaving 11 bases unmatched. CDR1 is SGHNT and CDR2 is YYREEE in the germline V gene (reference sequence). The CDR3 length is 16 residues. The CDR3 loop is CASSFRKSSGGQEQYF. CDR3 nucleotide sequence: TGTGCCAGCAGCTTCCGAAAATCTAGCGGGGGGCAGGAGCAGTACTTC.

There are a few counts of this clone. V is TRBV6-5 and J is TRBJ2-7; perhaps TRBD1 as D (7 bases). V lost 7 bases and J 1 base, leaving 17 bases between the germline ends. The CDR3 consists of 15 residues. The germline CDR1 and CDR2 sequences are MNHEY and SVGAGI. CDR3 amino acids: CASTAGQRNSYEQYF. The CDR3 bases are TGTGCCAGCACTGCGGGACAGCGCAATTCCTACGAGCAGTACTTC.

This chain's CDR3 is CASSLNSHSGNTIYF. Written as DNA, the CDR3 is TGTGCCAGCTCCCTAAACAGCCACTCTGGAAACACCATATATTTT. The chain employs TRBV18 and TRBJ1-3; D gene ambiguous. Trimming left V 6 bases short and J 0 bases short, with 12 bases between. Looked up from germline, CDR1 is KGHSH and CDR2 is LQKENI. The CDR3 consists of 15 residues.

This chain connects TRBV28 to TRBJ1-1; 7 bases align to TRBD1. Germline-derived CDR1 and CDR2 are MDHEN and SYDVKM. Losses at the gene ends were 4 bases for V and 1 base for J; bases not matched to a gene: 9. CDR3 length equals 16 residues. CDR3 region: CASSSRMTGTNTEAFF. The DNA of the CDR3 is TGTGCCAGCAGTTCCCGAATGACAGGGACGAACACTGAAGCTTTCTTT. The variable domain in full, with the rest retrieved from reference TRBV28 and TRBJ1-1, is DVKVTQSSRYLVKRTGEKVFLECVQDMDHENMFWYRQDPGLGLRLIYFSYDVKMKEKGDIPEGYSVSREKKERFSLILESASTNQTSMYLCASSSRMTGTNTEAFFGQGTRLTVV.

This clone was counted only a few times. J is TRBJ2-1 and V is TRBV19; TRBD1 might be the D (6 bases). V gave up 3 bases and J gave up 2 bases, with 14 bases separating them. This CDR3 has 16 amino acids. Germline values: CDR1 LNHDA, CDR2 SQIVND (reference sequence). The CDR3 bases are TGTGCCAGTAGTATGATTCAGGGGCCCCCCTACAATGAGCAGTTCTTC. Amino acids: CASSMIQGPPYNEQFF.

CDR3 residues: CASSPEDRRLSYEQYF. DNA of the CDR3: TGCGCCAGCAGCCCGGAGGACAGGCGCCTCTCCTACGAGCAGTACTTC. This chain links TRBV5-1 with TRBJ2-7; 7 bases are a match to TRBD1. The junction had 10 bases not matched to a gene; V was cut back by 4 bases and J by 0 bases. Germline V gives CDR1 SGHRS, CDR2 YFSETQ. This CDR3 is built from 16 residues.

The genes are TRBV5-1 and TRBJ2-7; perhaps TRBD2 as D (6 bases). CDR1 is SGHRS, CDR2 YFSETQ, per germline. This CDR3 has 14 amino acids. The V gene lost 0 bases and the J gene lost 7 bases, with 14 bases spanning the gap. The CDR3 coding sequence is TGCGCCAGCAGCTTGGGGAGGGGCATCGGAGAGCAGTACTTC. Its protein is CASSLGRGIGEQYF.

The chain couples TRBV5-6 to TRBJ1-5; D is perhaps TRBD1 (6 bases). Trimming removed 4 bases at V and 4 bases at J, with 12 bases between. Germline V gene sequence: CDR1 SGHDT, CDR2 YYEEEE. This CDR3 region has 14 residues. The CDR3 bases are TGTGCCAGCAGCACAGGACAGCGGAATCAGCCCCAGCATTTT. Translated: CASSTGQRNQPQHF.

The CDR3 DNA follows: TGTGCCAGCAGCTTAGATGCCCAATTCGGAGAGAAACTGTTTTTT. As protein: CASSLDAQFGEKLFF. The chain joins TRBV7-9 to TRBJ1-4; D remains ambiguous. This CDR3 region has 15 residues. Trimming pared 1 base from V and 11 bases from J, leaving 17 bases between. Germline-derived CDR1 and CDR2 are SEHNR and FQNEAQ (reference sequence).

V gene TRBV11-2 combines with J gene TRBJ2-7; TRBD1 is a possible D gene (5 bases). This CDR3 comprises 13 residues. V dropped 2 bases and J dropped 6 bases, with 11 bases sitting between them. The V gene's germline CDR1 is SGHAT and CDR2 FQNNGV. The CDR3 region has the DNA TGTGCCAGCAGCTTACGTGGGGCTGGCGAGCAGTACTTC. Translating gives CASSLRGAGEQYF.

The rearrangement links TRBV14 to TRBJ1-6, with 8 positions matching TRBD1. CDR3 size: 15 residues. Germline lookup yields CDR1 SGHDN and CDR2 FVKESK. V gave up 4 bases and J gave up 7 bases; unmatched junction bases: 6. The CDR3 spells CASSPNRQGNSPLHF. The CDR3 region has the DNA TGTGCCAGCAGCCCCAACAGACAGGGGAATTCACCCCTCCACTTT. The full variable domain, in which reference TRBV14 and TRBJ1-6 provide the parts outside the CDR3, is EAGVTQFPSHSVIEKGQTVTLRCDPISGHDNLYWYRRVMGKEIKFLLHFVKESKQDESGMPNNRFLAERTGGTYSTLKVQPAELEDSGVYFCASSPNRQGNSPLHFGNGTRLTVT.

This clone was counted a single time. The chain links TRBV19 to TRBJ1-2; D gene ambiguous. The germline CDR1 and CDR2 sequences are LNHDA and SQIVND (reference sequence). V gave up 0 bases and J gave up 2 bases, with 13 bases separating them. The CDR3 loop spans 16 amino acids. Written as DNA, the CDR3 is TGTGCCAGTAGTATAGATCGGGGAAGGAGAAACTATGGCTACACCTTC. It codes for CASSIDRGRRNYGYTF.

This clone has just a few counts. This chain connects TRBV6-5 to TRBJ1-2, with D perhaps TRBD1 (6 bases). Trimming took off 5 bases at V and 6 bases at J, with 13 bases between the two ends. The CDR3 is 13 amino acids. The germline gives CDR1 MNHEY, CDR2 SVGAGI. The CDR3 region is CASSPGQLDGYTF. The CDR3 coding sequence is TGTGCCAGCAGTCCCGGACAGCTTGATGGCTACACCTTC.